These 4 T cell receptor beta chains came from one sample sequenced in a study of shared clonotypes between healthy human individuals. TCRdb's copy holds only in-frame clones and misses some; the assay was immunoSEQ multiplex PCR. In the table there are more than 450,000 clones, around 79% of which are singletons. The sequenced material came from PBMCs. These TCRs come from a woman aged 40 to 49 in good health. Some clones in this sample may be carry-over from other donors' samples.

V is TRBV6-1 and J is TRBJ2-1, with 11 bases fitting TRBD1. Trimming at V came to 6 bases and at J to 9 bases, leaving 10 bases not matched to a gene. CDR3 length equals 15 residues. Looked up from germline, CDR1 is MNHNS and CDR2 is SASEGT. CDR3 loop: CASSQVGQGVTEQFF. CDR3 bases: TGTGCCAGCAGCCAAGTGGGACAGGGGGTTACTGAGCAGTTCTTC.

The gene calls are TRBV6-5 and TRBJ1-2; a possible D gene is TRBD1 (5 bases). There are 15 residues in the CDR3. Germline loops: CDR1 MNHEY, CDR2 SVGAGI. Trimming removed 2 bases at V and 6 bases at J, with 16 bases between. CDR3 protein: CASSYQGIGWDGYTF. CDR3 coding DNA: TGTGCCAGCAGTTACCAGGGAATTGGTTGGGATGGCTACACCTTC.

The rearrangement uses TRBV7-6 and TRBJ2-7, with 8 bases identical to TRBD2. Germline V lookup: CDR1 SGHVS, CDR2 FNYEAQ. The CDR3 totals 14 residues. V gave up 1 base and J gave up 5 bases; unmatched junction bases: 4. This CDR3 is CASSLGGTSNEQYF. For the CDR3, the DNA is TGTGCCAGCAGCTTAGGAGGGACTAGTAACGAGCAGTACTTC. Filled out from reference TRBV7-6 and TRBJ2-7, the complete variable domain reads GAGVSQSPRYKVTKRGQDVALRCDPISGHVSLYWYRQALGQGPEFLTYFNYEAQQDKSGLPNDRFSAERPEGSISTLTIQRTEQRDSAMYRCASSLGGTSNEQYFGPGTRLTVT.

The CDR3 DNA reads TGTGCCATCAGTGACTCGAGGGGGCCCCGAAACATTCAGTACTTC. Amino acids: CAISDSRGPRNIQYF. The chain carries TRBV10-3 and TRBJ2-4, with TRBD1 identical over 7 bases. V shed 3 bases, J shed 6 bases, and the junction held 8 bases outside the gene matches. Germline V CDR1 and CDR2: ENHRY, SYGVKD. This CDR3 is built from 15 residues.